This T cell receptor beta chain was sequenced in a study of PD-L1 blockade in urothelial cancer. Study summary: Intravenous atezolizumab, 1,200 mg every 3 weeks, was begun by patients in the mid-2010s. Timepoints chosen for blood analysis were 3 weeks (second dose) and 6 weeks after treatment start. T cell content in blood samples showed a median of around 140,000.

Relative to its sample, this clone is medium-sized. The sample carries other DNA sequences with the same CDR3. Trimming removed 2 bases from V and 3 bases from J, with 12 bases in between. This CDR3 has 15 residues. CDR1 is SGHRS, CDR2 YFSETQ, per germline. The repertoire was sequenced with immunoSEQ multiplex PCR; TCRdb's copy has only in-frame clones and lacks some. The sample has more than 50,000 clones; 81% are singletons. Time point denoted: pretreatment peripheral blood. The chain carries TRBV5-1 and TRBJ1-5; D is uncertain. The sequence derives from a man aged 65 to 79 with urothelial cancer. The starting material was PBMCs, obtained around atezolizumab (anti-PD-L1) treatment. CDR3 DNA: TGCGCCAGCAGCTTAAGCGGAGACCTCAATCAGCCCCAGCATTTT. Amino acids: CASSLSGDLNQPQHF.